This is a list of T cell receptor beta chains from one sample in a study of blood T cell repertoires in COVID-19. Using immunoSEQ multiplex PCR, the repertoire was profiled, and TCRdb retains in-frame clones only, with some absent. Here the sample spans 200,000 or so clones, roughly four fifths being singletons. Sample: peripheral blood. The receptors derive from a woman aged 60-75 years with acute or convalescent COVID-19. Each CDR3 is given with its conserved first and last residue. The D gene is left open where the match is weak. Clone size is given for some rows only: seen once, a few or many times, or a class if the clone is expanded.

j_call: TRBJ1-4
v_call: TRBV5-1
d_call: .
clone_size: .
cdr3_nt: TGCGCCAGCAGCCTAGGAGGCGTCGCTAATGAAAAACTGTTTTTT
cdr3_aa: CASSLGGVANEKLFF

j_call: TRBJ2-5
v_call: TRBV7-2
d_call: TRBD2
clone_size: .
cdr3_nt: TGTGCCAGCAGCGACACCCGGGAGGGAGAGACCCAGTACTTC
cdr3_aa: CASSDTREGETQYF

j_call: TRBJ2-3
v_call: TRBV15
d_call: .
clone_size: .
cdr3_nt: TGTGCCACCAGCAGAGAAGCCAGGGTTACAGATACGCAGTATTTT
cdr3_aa: CATSREARVTDTQYF

j_call: TRBJ2-5
v_call: TRBV13
d_call: TRBD2
clone_size: .
cdr3_nt: TGTGCCAGCAGCCGACTAGCGGGGGGGCAAGAGACCCAGTACTTC
cdr3_aa: CASSRLAGGQETQYF

j_call: TRBJ1-1
v_call: TRBV5-1
d_call: TRBD1
clone_size: .
cdr3_nt: TGCGCCAGCAGCCTCGGACAGGGGATGAACACTGAAGCTTTCTTT
cdr3_aa: CASSLGQGMNTEAFF

j_call: TRBJ1-1
v_call: TRBV7-2
d_call: TRBD1
clone_size: few
cdr3_nt: TGTGCCAGCAGCTTAGGGAACATTGGGACAGGGAACACTGAAGCTTTCTTT
cdr3_aa: CASSLGNIGTGNTEAFF

j_call: TRBJ1-6
v_call: TRBV7-8
d_call: .
clone_size: few
cdr3_nt: TGTGCCAGCAGCCTAGCTGGACAGATAGGTTCACCCCTCCACTTT
cdr3_aa: CASSLAGQIGSPLHF

j_call: TRBJ2-7
v_call: TRBV2
d_call: TRBD1
clone_size: .
cdr3_nt: TGTGCCAGCAGTGAAAAGACAGGGAATTTAGGCGAGCAGTACTTC
cdr3_aa: CASSEKTGNLGEQYF

j_call: TRBJ2-1
v_call: TRBV9
d_call: TRBD2
clone_size: .
cdr3_nt: TGTGCCAGCAGCGTCGACCTTGGGACTAGCTCCTACAATGAGCAGTTCTTC
cdr3_aa: CASSVDLGTSSYNEQFF

j_call: TRBJ2-3
v_call: TRBV5-4
d_call: .
clone_size: .
cdr3_nt: TGTGCCAGCAGCCGAGACAGTGATACGCAGTATTTT
cdr3_aa: CASSRDSDTQYF

j_call: TRBJ2-4
v_call: TRBV25-1
d_call: TRBD2
clone_size: .
cdr3_nt: TGTGCCAGCGCTAGCGGGGGCGCCAAAAACATTCAGTACTTC
cdr3_aa: CASASGGAKNIQYF

j_call: TRBJ1-1
v_call: TRBV6-5
d_call: .
clone_size: once
cdr3_nt: TGTGCCACCCGGACAGTGAGTGGAACTGAAGCTTTCTTT
cdr3_aa: CATRTVSGTEAFF

j_call: TRBJ2-5
v_call: TRBV7-6
d_call: .
clone_size: .
cdr3_nt: TGTGCCAGCAGCTCAAAACGGGGCAGAGGAGGGGAGACCCAGTACTTC
cdr3_aa: CASSSKRGRGGETQYF

j_call: TRBJ2-1
v_call: TRBV19
d_call: TRBD2
clone_size: .
cdr3_nt: TGTGCCAGTAGTATACTAGCGGAACACAATGAGCAGTTCTTC
cdr3_aa: CASSILAEHNEQFF

j_call: TRBJ2-2
v_call: TRBV25-1
d_call: TRBD2
clone_size: .
cdr3_nt: TGTGCCACCTCGACTAGCTGGGCCGGGGAGCTGTTTTTT
cdr3_aa: CATSTSWAGELFF

j_call: TRBJ2-3
v_call: TRBV5-4
d_call: TRBD1
clone_size: once
cdr3_nt: TGTGCCAGCAGATCTGGGACAGACACAGATACGCAGTATTTT
cdr3_aa: CASRSGTDTDTQYF

j_call: TRBJ2-5
v_call: TRBV3-1/TRBV3-2
d_call: TRBD2
clone_size: .
cdr3_nt: TGTGCCAGCAGCCAAGAAAGCGGGGGGAAAAAGACCCAGTACTTC
cdr3_aa: CASSQESGGKKTQYF

j_call: TRBJ2-3
v_call: TRBV5-3
d_call: .
clone_size: .
cdr3_nt: TGTGCCAGAAGCTTGCTAGTACCCACAGATACGCAGTATTTT
cdr3_aa: CARSLLVPTDTQYF

j_call: TRBJ2-3
v_call: TRBV9
d_call: .
clone_size: .
cdr3_nt: TGTGCCAGCAGCCCTACTCTTACAGATACGCAGTATTTT
cdr3_aa: CASSPTLTDTQYF

j_call: TRBJ1-1
v_call: TRBV7-8
d_call: TRBD1
clone_size: few
cdr3_nt: TGTGCCAGCAGCAACAGGGGGCCCACGAACACTGAAGCTTTCTTT
cdr3_aa: CASSNRGPTNTEAFF

j_call: TRBJ1-6
v_call: TRBV12-3/TRBV12-4
d_call: .
clone_size: .
cdr3_nt: TGTGCCAGCAGTTTCGGGGGGCATTCACCCCTCCACTTT
cdr3_aa: CASSFGGHSPLHF

j_call: TRBJ1-6
v_call: TRBV19
d_call: TRBD1
clone_size: .
cdr3_nt: TGTGCCAGTAGTCCAGGACAGGGACGTAATTCACCCCTCCACTTT
cdr3_aa: CASSPGQGRNSPLHF

j_call: TRBJ2-3
v_call: TRBV7-9
d_call: .
clone_size: .
cdr3_nt: TGTGCCAGCAGCTTAGAGTCTAGTCCTACAGATACGCAGTATTTT
cdr3_aa: CASSLESSPTDTQYF

j_call: TRBJ1-4
v_call: TRBV7-6
d_call: .
clone_size: .
cdr3_nt: TGTGCCAGCAGCACGAACCGGGTCCCTAATGAAAAACTGTTTTTT
cdr3_aa: CASSTNRVPNEKLFF

j_call: TRBJ2-2
v_call: TRBV19
d_call: TRBD1
clone_size: .
cdr3_nt: TGTGCCAGTAGAGCGGGACAGGGATACACCGGGGAGCTGTTTTTT
cdr3_aa: CASRAGQGYTGELFF

j_call: TRBJ2-7
v_call: TRBV12-5
d_call: .
clone_size: .
cdr3_nt: TGTGCTAGTGCGGAGGGATTGGTCTACGAGCAGTACTTC
cdr3_aa: CASAEGLVYEQYF

j_call: TRBJ1-6
v_call: TRBV3-1/TRBV3-2
d_call: TRBD1
clone_size: few
cdr3_nt: TGTGCCAGCAGCCAGCCCACAGGGGGCGCCGGGTCACCCCTCCACTTT
cdr3_aa: CASSQPTGGAGSPLHF

j_call: TRBJ1-2
v_call: TRBV6-5
d_call: .
clone_size: .
cdr3_nt: TGTGCCAGCAGTTCCTCTAGCCCCACCTTC
cdr3_aa: CASSSSSPTF

j_call: TRBJ1-1
v_call: TRBV3-1/TRBV3-2
d_call: .
clone_size: .
cdr3_nt: TGTGCCAGCAGCCAAGAAATACGAGGGACTGAAGCTTTCTTT
cdr3_aa: CASSQEIRGTEAFF

j_call: TRBJ1-1
v_call: TRBV7-2
d_call: .
clone_size: .
cdr3_nt: TGTGCCAGCAGCCTAGAGGCCATTCCGGGTCCTCGGAAGATCACTGAAGCTTTCTTT
cdr3_aa: CASSLEAIPGPRKITEAFF

j_call: TRBJ1-2
v_call: TRBV9
d_call: TRBD1
clone_size: .
cdr3_nt: TGTGCCAGCAGCGTAGCAGACAGGGACTATGGCTACACCTTC
cdr3_aa: CASSVADRDYGYTF

j_call: TRBJ1-6
v_call: TRBV2
d_call: TRBD1
clone_size: few
cdr3_nt: TGTGCCAGCAGACTACAGACAGGGGGCAATTCACCCCTCCACTTT
cdr3_aa: CASRLQTGGNSPLHF

j_call: TRBJ1-3
v_call: TRBV5-4
d_call: TRBD1
clone_size: .
cdr3_nt: TGTGCCAGCAGCCCAGACAGGGTTTCTGGAAACACCATATATTTT
cdr3_aa: CASSPDRVSGNTIYF

j_call: TRBJ1-4
v_call: TRBV5-5
d_call: .
clone_size: .
cdr3_nt: TGTGCCAGCAGCCGGGGGGGACTGTCGGACGGCGGAGAAAAACTGTTTTTT
cdr3_aa: CASSRGGLSDGGEKLFF